The source of this TCR beta chain is a study of shared clonotypes between healthy human individuals. Findings and limits, study-wide: Depth of sequencing was expected to influence donor clonotype sharing. Sorted-subset samples were not fully sequenced, rarefaction indicated.

The CDR3 spans 13 residues. Germline CDR1 reads SSHAT; CDR2 reads FNYEAQ (reference sequence). J was trimmed by 5 bases and V by 3 bases; bases with no gene match: 1. With respect to this clone: Its antigen is not known.

TCRdb's copy holds only in-frame clones and misses some; the assay was immunoSEQ multiplex PCR. The table records a few hundred thousand clones, roughly 70% of them present only once. The source of this sequence is a young man in good health. This chain joins TRBV7-7 and TRBJ2-1; 7 bases agree with TRBD1. The sequencing sample was made of memory CD4+ T cells sorted from blood. The subset here: CD45RA-negative fraction. The CDR3 here is CASSLGTDNEQFF. Here the CDR3 DNA reads TGTGCCAGCAGCTTGGGGACAGACAATGAGCAGTTCTTC.